This T cell receptor (beta chain) was obtained from a study of radiation and T cells in renal cell carcinoma. Regarding time point: blood 4 weeks post-SBRT, at nephrectomy. Treatment reported: 15 Gy SBRT to primary tumor, nephrectomy 4 weeks later. Using immunoSEQ multiplex PCR, the repertoire was profiled, and TCRdb retains in-frame clones only, with some absent. The sample consists of 50,000 to 70,000 clones, roughly 80% of them appearing once. The TCR sequence derives from a man aged 60 to 75 with renal cell carcinoma. Here the sequenced sample was blood, taken from a patient whose treatment included radiotherapy and nephrectomy.

In DNA, the CDR3 is TGTGCCAGTAGTGGGGGACTAGCGGGAGGGCCTCAAAATGAGCAGTTCTTC. It encodes CASSGGLAGGPQNEQFF. This chain connects TRBV19 to TRBJ2-1; TRBD2 aligns across 16 bases. Germline lookup yields CDR1 LNHDA and CDR2 SQIVND (reference sequence). With 5 bases clipped from V and 7 bases from J, the junction kept 8 bases outside the gene matches. This CDR3 is 17 amino acids long.